These 2 T cell receptor beta chains share one sample of origin, sequenced in a study of cytomegalovirus exposure and HLA in healthy donors. Primers: 60 Vbeta forward and 13 Jbeta reverse. This table comes from immunoSEQ multiplex PCR, and its TCRdb copy is limited to in-frame clones, with some not included. Its listing shows about 74,000 clones. The sample taken for sequencing was PBMCs. The receptors come from a female donor in good health and CMV-seropositive.

DNA for the CDR3: TGTGCCAGCAGCTTGGATAGCAAGGGAGGGACAGATACGCAGTATTTT. As protein: CASSLDSKGGTDTQYF. V usage is TRBV5-4 and J usage is TRBJ2-3, with TRBD2 identical over 7 bases. CDR3 length equals 16 residues. Looked up from germline, CDR1 is SGHNT and CDR2 is YYREEE (reference sequence). The trim removed 0 bases at V and 3 bases at J, leaving 7 bases unmatched.

CDR3 sequence: CASSQVQGSQETQYF. The CDR3 coding sequence is TGCGCCAGCAGCCAAGTTCAGGGATCACAAGAGACCCAGTACTTC. This chain links TRBV4-1 with TRBJ2-5; tentatively, D is TRBD1 (5 bases). V lost 1 base and J lost 2, with 11 bases in between. The CDR3 is made up of 15 amino acids. The germline CDR1 and CDR2 sequences are MGHRA and YSYEKL.